These 4 T cell receptor beta chains came from one sample sequenced in a study of CD8+CD57+ T cells in acquired aplastic anemia. Researchers used genomic DNA as the template to profile TCR beta VDJ and CDR3. TCRdb redid the calling of the reads with MiXCR, one entry per CDR3 protein. The data contain 120,000 or so distinct CDR3 sequences, approximately 50% of them singletons. Patients picked for sequencing had shown CD8+CD57+ cell expansion detected by flow cytometry. Source material: sorted CD4+, CD8+, or CD8+CD57+ T cells (not recorded which) from PBMCs. These receptors all come from a human donor with aplastic anemia.

The V and J genes are TRBV24-1 and TRBJ1-1; maybe TRBD1 (6 bases). Trimming took 6 bases from V and 6 from J, leaving 13 bases between them. CDR1 and CDR2 from the germline V gene are KGHDR and SFDVKD. This CDR3 contains 13 residues. The CDR3 DNA reads as TGTGCCACCAGTTATGGGGGGGCACCTGAAGCTTTCTTT. This gives the protein CATSYGGAPEAFF.

This clonotype was seen ten or more times. The rearrangement links TRBV7-9 to TRBJ2-7, with TRBD1 matching over 9 bases. Per germline, CDR1 SEHNR and CDR2 FQNEAQ (reference sequence). CDR3 length: 16 amino acids. V was pared by 6 bases and J by 4 bases, with 13 bases of the junction left unmatched. The CDR3 DNA follows: TGTGCCAGCAGAGGGGGTGAAGGGACAGGGATTTACGAGCAGTACTTC. Amino acids: CASRGGEGTGIYEQYF.

The rearrangement joins TRBV24-1 to TRBJ2-7, with TRBD2 matching over 10 bases. The germline gives CDR1 KGHDR, CDR2 SFDVKD. Losses at the gene ends were 4 bases for V and 3 bases for J; bases not matched to a gene: 5. The length of the CDR3 is 15 residues. The CDR3 DNA reads as TGTGCCACCAGTGACCGGACTAGCGGACACTACGAGCAGTACTTC. This codes for CATSDRTSGHYEQYF.

This clonotype showed up many times. This chain joins TRBV12-3 or TRBV12-4 and TRBJ2-5, with 8 bases matching TRBD2. The ends lost 6 bases at V and 10 bases at J; junction bases unmatched: 13. There are 14 residues in the CDR3. CDR3 sequence (DNA): TGTGCCAGCAGCAGCGGGGGCCCTTTGGGGGACCAGTACTTC. This gives the protein CASSSGGPLGDQYF.